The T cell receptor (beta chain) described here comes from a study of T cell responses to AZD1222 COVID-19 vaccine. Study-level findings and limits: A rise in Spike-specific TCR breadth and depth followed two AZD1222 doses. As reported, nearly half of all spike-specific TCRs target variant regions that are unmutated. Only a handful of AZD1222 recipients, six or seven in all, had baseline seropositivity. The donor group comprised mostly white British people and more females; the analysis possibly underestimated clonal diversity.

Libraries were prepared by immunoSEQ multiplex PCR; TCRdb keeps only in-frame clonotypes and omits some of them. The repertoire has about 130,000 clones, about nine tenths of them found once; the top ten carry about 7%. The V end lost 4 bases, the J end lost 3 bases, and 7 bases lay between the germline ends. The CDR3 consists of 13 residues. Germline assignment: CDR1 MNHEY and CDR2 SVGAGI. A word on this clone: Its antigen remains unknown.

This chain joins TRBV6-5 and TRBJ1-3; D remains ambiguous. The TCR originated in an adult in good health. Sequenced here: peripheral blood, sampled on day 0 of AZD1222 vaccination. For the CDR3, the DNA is TGTGCCAGCAGTTGGAGGAATGGAAACACCATATATTTT. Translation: CASSWRNGNTIYF.